The 5 T cell receptor beta chains reported below all come from one sample, sequenced in a study of blood T cells in healthy people across ages. Alongside a J-beta primer mix, a sample-barcoded 5' primer served in a second PCR lasting about 6 to 11 cycles. TCRdb analysed the 5' RACE reads with MiXCR anew, one entry per CDR3 protein. Of around 990,000 distinct CDR3 sequences detected, almost 25% appear once; the ten largest clones hold approximately 0.79%. These sequences were also reported in another study, on T cells of mothers and their children.

Sequencing was performed on blood. These receptors all stem from a girl aged 2 to 10 in good health.

The chain is built from TRBV12-3 or TRBV12-4 and TRBJ1-1; D remains unclear. There are 12 residues in the CDR3. Trimming took 9 bases from V and 3 from J, leaving 11 bases between them. CDR3 residues: CASGRRDTEAFF. The CDR3 bases are TGTGCCAGTGGCCGGAGGGACACTGAAGCTTTCTTT.

This sequence joins TRBV6-1 and TRBJ1-2, with D maybe TRBD1 (5 bases). The CDR3 has 17 residues. In germline, CDR1 is MNHNS, CDR2 SASEGT. V lost 10 bases and J 8 bases, leaving 32 bases between the germline ends. Written as DNA, the CDR3 is TGTGCCACCGGCTTCCACCGGGACGGTCGCGTCCGTGGGGGCTACACCTTC. This sequence encodes CATGFHRDGRVRGGYTF.

The sample holds a few counts of this clonotype. At one end, the junction sequence differs from germline, possibly due to a read error. The chain joins TRBV29-1 to TRBJ1-1; D not resolved. CDR1 and CDR2 (germline): SQVTM, ANQGSEA. CDR3 length: 13 amino acids. The CDR3 loop reads CGVREGVNTEAFF. The CDR3 nucleotides are TGCGGCGTTCGAGAAGGAGTGAACACTGAAGCTTTCTTT.

This clonotype was observed a handful of times. The V and J genes are TRBV18 and TRBJ2-5; D not resolved. CDR1 is KGHSH, CDR2 LQKENI, per germline. The length of the CDR3 is 13 residues. The V end lost 3 bases, the J end lost 11 bases, and 16 bases lay between the germline ends. This chain's CDR3 is CASSPDLYKEQYF. The CDR3 coding sequence is TGTGCCAGCTCACCGGATCTCTACAAGGAGCAGTACTTC.

V and J are TRBV4-1 and TRBJ2-7; D remains unclear. There are 13 residues in the CDR3. V was clipped by 2 bases and J by 1 base, with 6 bases between them. Germline lookup yields CDR1 MGHRA and CDR2 YSYEKL. The CDR3 spells CASSQRGSYEQYF. CDR3 bases: TGCGCCAGCAGCCAACGCGGATCCTACGAGCAGTACTTC.